The 17 T cell receptor beta chains in this list originate from one sample, sequenced in a study of T cell responses to AZD1222 COVID-19 vaccine. This table comes from immunoSEQ multiplex PCR, and its TCRdb copy is limited to in-frame clones, with some not included. The profile shows fewer than 120,000 clones, around 85% of them singletons. The sample was peripheral blood, taken on day 0 of AZD1222 vaccination. The source is an adult in good health.

The genes are TRBV10-3 and TRBJ2-7; D uncertain. This CDR3 is built from 13 residues. V lost 5 bases, J lost 2 bases, and 10 bases lay in between. CDR1 and CDR2 (germline): ENHRY, SYGVKD. The CDR3: CAISQDKTYEQYF. CDR3 sequence (DNA): TGTGCCATCAGTCAAGACAAGACCTACGAGCAGTACTTC.

V usage is TRBV2 and J usage is TRBJ1-6; D may be TRBD1 (5 bases). Trimming left V 4 bases short and J 9 bases short, with 16 bases between. This CDR3 region has 15 residues. Germline assignment: CDR1 SNHLY and CDR2 FYNNEI. The CDR3 spells CASSAEQGRRSPLHF. In DNA, the CDR3 is TGTGCCAGCAGTGCCGAGCAGGGACGACGTTCACCCCTCCACTTT.

The chain employs TRBV27 and TRBJ1-4; D gene ambiguous. V was pared by 3 bases and J by 3 bases, with 8 bases between. There are 14 residues in the CDR3. CDR1 and CDR2 from the germline V gene are MNHEY and SMNVEV (reference sequence). The CDR3 here is CASSFRAPNEKLFF. The CDR3 DNA reads as TGTGCCAGCAGTTTCCGGGCCCCTAATGAAAAACTGTTTTTT.

This chain joins TRBV30 and TRBJ1-6; the match to TRBD1 covers 7 bases. This CDR3 comprises 14 residues. Trimming at V came to 3 bases and at J to 9 bases, leaving 8 bases not matched to a gene. Germline-derived CDR1 and CDR2 are GTSNPN and SVGIG (reference sequence). The DNA for the CDR3 is TGTGCCTGGAGAATTAGACAGGGAGGTTCACCCCTCCACTTT. Protein product: CAWRIRQGGSPLHF.

This clone was detected once. The J gene is TRBJ2-5, the V gene TRBV27; TRBD1 aligns across 7 bases. Germline V lookup: CDR1 MNHEY, CDR2 SMNVEV (reference sequence). V lost 5 bases and J lost 1; bases outside the gene matches: 4. The CDR3 has 14 amino acids. The chain's CDR3 is CASSKRDSQETQYF. Here the CDR3 DNA reads TGTGCCAGCAGTAAAAGGGACAGCCAAGAGACCCAGTACTTC.

V usage is TRBV11-3 and J usage is TRBJ2-3; possibly TRBD2 for D (5 bases). V lost 0 bases to trimming and J lost 10 bases, with 11 bases between them. The CDR3 has 13 amino acids. Per the germline V gene, CDR1 is SGHNT and CDR2 is YENEEA. CDR3: CASSLDIRDPQYF. The CDR3 DNA follows: TGTGCCAGCAGCTTAGATATCCGGGATCCGCAGTATTTT.

The chain employs TRBV18 and TRBJ2-5; no clear D gene. This CDR3 comprises 13 residues. Germline CDR1 KGHSH, CDR2 LQKENI. V lost 3 bases, J lost 0 bases, and 5 bases lay in between. The DNA of the CDR3 is TGTGCCAGCTCACCGGGTTACCAAGAGACCCAGTACTTC. This sequence encodes CASSPGYQETQYF.

The chain carries TRBV4-2 and TRBJ2-2; D not certain. CDR3 length: 16 residues. Germline CDR1 reads LGHNA; CDR2 reads YNFKEQ. Trimming took off 4 bases at V and 3 bases at J, with 15 bases between the two ends. CDR3 sequence (DNA): TGTGCCAGCAGCCCCGATAGACGTTTAGACACCGGGGAGCTGTTTTTT. It translates to CASSPDRRLDTGELFF.

This clone was counted a few times. Other nucleotide sequences from this sample produce the same CDR3. This rearrangement joins TRBV13 to TRBJ1-2; D is unresolved. The CDR3 spans 15 residues. The germline V gene encodes CDR1 PRHDT and CDR2 FYEKMQ (reference sequence). Between the trimmed V and J ends, which lost 5 bases and 0 bases, there was a span of 13 bases. CDR3 amino acids: CASSDRDRTNYGYTF. The CDR3 nucleotides are TGTGCCAGCAGCGATAGAGACCGAACTAACTATGGCTACACCTTC. Full variable domain (rest looked up from reference TRBV13 and TRBJ1-2): AAGVIQSPRHLIKEKRETATLKCYPIPRHDTVYWYQQGPGQDPQFLISFYEKMQSDKGSIPDRFSAQQFSDYHSELNMSSLELGDSALYFCASSDRDRTNYGYTFGSGTRLTVV.

The table lists this clone with a count of one. The rearrangement links TRBV19 to TRBJ1-1; D not resolved. Germline V CDR1 and CDR2: LNHDA, SQIVND (reference sequence). The CDR3 has 13 amino acids. The V gene lost 3 bases and the J gene lost 5 bases, with 10 bases spanning the gap. The CDR3 nucleotides are TGTGCCAGTAGTATCCCCCCCAGGACTGAAGCTTTCTTT. Amino acids: CASSIPPRTEAFF.

V and J are TRBV25-1 and TRBJ1-1, with D possibly being TRBD1 (6 bases). Trimming cost V 1 base and J 11 bases, with 14 bases left between them. Germline V gene lookup returns CDR1 MGHDK and CDR2 SYGVNS. The CDR3 sequence is 13 residues long. CDR3 sequence (DNA): TGTGCCAGCAGTGAATTAAGGGGGAGGCAGGCTTTCTTT. It is translated as CASSELRGRQAFF.

The chain combines TRBV5-6 with TRBJ2-3; no clear D. In germline, CDR1 is SGHDT, CDR2 YYEEEE. V lost 2 bases to trimming and J lost 0 bases, with 13 bases between them. The CDR3 contains 16 residues. The CDR3 spells CASSFGYRSSTDTQYF. CDR3 in DNA: TGTGCCAGCAGCTTCGGGTATAGGTCAAGCACAGATACGCAGTATTTT.

The CDR3 reads CASSVGTVGGHGYTF. CDR3 coding DNA: TGTGCCAGCAGCGTCGGGACAGTGGGTGGTCATGGCTACACCTTC. The chain uses TRBV9 and TRBJ1-2; 7 positions match TRBD1. There are 15 residues in the CDR3. V was pared by 2 bases and J by 6 bases, with 10 bases of the junction left unmatched. Per germline, CDR1 SGDLS and CDR2 YYNGEE.

This clone was detected a few times. The chain combines TRBV9 with TRBJ1-2; perhaps TRBD1 as D (6 bases). CDR1 is SGDLS, CDR2 YYNGEE, per germline. The CDR3 contains 12 residues. V lost 8 bases to trimming and J lost 6 bases, with 14 bases between them. DNA of the CDR3: TGTGCCAGTTTTTCCTCAGGGGATGGCTACACCTTC. This codes for CASFSSGDGYTF.

The rearrangement uses TRBV9 and TRBJ2-1, with 9 bases matching TRBD2. The CDR3 length is 17 residues. The trim removed 3 bases at V and 9 bases at J, leaving 16 bases unmatched. The germline CDR1 and CDR2 sequences are SGDLS and YYNGEE. CDR3 DNA: TGTGCCAGCAGCGCGTCCGGGACTAGCTTTGGTATCGGTGAGCAGTTCTTC. Translation gives CASSASGTSFGIGEQFF.

V usage is TRBV3-1 (or the pseudogene TRBV3-2) and J usage is TRBJ2-3, with D unresolved. CDR3 length: 12 amino acids. Germline V gene sequence: CDR1 LGHDT, CDR2 YNNKEL (reference sequence). Trimming stripped 4 bases from V and 2 bases from J, with 4 bases between. CDR3 amino acids: CASSPDTDTQYF. CDR3 coding DNA: TGTGCCAGCAGCCCCGACACAGATACGCAGTATTTT.

This chain connects TRBV7-6 to TRBJ2-7; 10 nucleotides match TRBD2. Germline V gene lookup returns CDR1 SGHVS and CDR2 FNYEAQ. The CDR3 covers 16 residues. J was trimmed by 1 base and V by 5 bases; bases with no gene match: 8. In nucleotides, the CDR3 is TGTGCCAGCAGCCCAGCCGTAGCGGGAGGTTCCTACGAGCAGTACTTC. Protein product: CASSPAVAGGSYEQYF.